The present T cell receptor beta chain was sequenced within a study of T cells in Graves' hyperthyroidism and ophthalmopathy. Study-level points and caveats: By a 13 V-J model, ophthalmopathy was set apart from stable hyperthyroidism.

The germline V and J ends were trimmed by 3 bases and 6 bases, with 21 bases remaining between them. The CDR3 is 18 amino acids. This clonotype was seen a few times. What it binds is not known. Amplification yielded TCR beta CDR3 regions, with RNA transcripts as the source. With the HTBI primer set, the TCR CDR3 went through a first round of RT-PCR. TCRdb reanalysed the multiplex PCR reads using MiXCR and keeps one entry per CDR3 protein. In the table there are around 610,000 distinct CDR3 sequences, roughly 14% of which are singletons. Ophthalmopathy cases met thresholds of Clinical Activity Score at least 3, NOSPECS grade at least 4 and duration under 3 months.

The clonotype originates from a woman between 40 and 50 years old with Graves' ophthalmopathy. Input material: blood. J is TRBJ2-6 and V is TRBV12-3 or TRBV12-4; D might be TRBD1 (6 bases). DNA for the CDR3: TGTGCCAGCAGTTTCAGCAGGGGTCCTGTCAGTGAGGCCAACGTCCTGACTTTC. Its translation is CASSFSRGPVSEANVLTF.